This T cell receptor (beta chain) was obtained from a study of shared clonotypes between healthy human individuals. To note about this clone: This same CDR3 is encoded by further DNA sequences in the sample.

Some clones are missing from TCRdb's copy, which holds only in-frame ones; the method was immunoSEQ multiplex PCR. Among 1.4 million to 1.5 million clones listed, approximately 97% were seen once. The source is a man aged 25-40 years in good health. The sample consisted of naive CD4+ T cells sorted from blood. Stated subset: CD45RA+ positively selected.

CDR3 in DNA: TGTGCCAGCTCACCCCAGGGGCTCGGCGAGCAGTACTTC. It codes for CASSPQGLGEQYF. This chain links TRBV18 with TRBJ2-7; TRBD1 is a possible D gene (6 bases). With 3 bases removed from V and 6 bases from J, the gap between germline ends came to 12 bases. Germline V CDR1 and CDR2: KGHSH, LQKENI. The CDR3 has 13 residues.